The clone carrying this TCR beta chain was counted only a few times. Different DNA sequences within this sample yield the same CDR3. The entry originates in a study of cytomegalovirus exposure and HLA in healthy donors. The ends were cut back, 6 bases at V and 8 bases at J, with 10 bases in the middle. Germline V gene sequence: CDR1 MNHEY, CDR2 SVGAGI. CDR3 size: 12 residues. Data came from immunoSEQ multiplex PCR; TCRdb stores just in-frame clones and leaves some out. The sample holds under 250,000 clones, approximately 87% seen once. The genes are TRBV6-5 and TRBJ1-4; D perhaps matches TRBD1 (6 bases). The TCR was taken from a woman between 18 and 30 years old in good health and CMV-seronegative. The sequenced sample consisted of PBMCs. The CDR3 DNA sequence: TGTGCCAGCAGGCAGGGGAGGGAAAAACTGTTTTTT. It is translated as CASRQGREKLFF.